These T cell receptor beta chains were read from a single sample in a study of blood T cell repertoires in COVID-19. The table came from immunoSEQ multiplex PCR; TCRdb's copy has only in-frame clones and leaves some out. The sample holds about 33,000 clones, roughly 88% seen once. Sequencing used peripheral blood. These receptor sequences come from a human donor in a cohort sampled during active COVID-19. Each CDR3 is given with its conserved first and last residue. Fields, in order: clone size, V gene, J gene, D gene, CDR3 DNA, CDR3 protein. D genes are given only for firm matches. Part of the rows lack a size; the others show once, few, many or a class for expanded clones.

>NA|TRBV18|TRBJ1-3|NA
TGTGCCAGCTCACCGGGTAGACAGTCTGGAAACACCATATATTTT
CASSPGRQSGNTIYF
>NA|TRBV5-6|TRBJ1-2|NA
TGTGCCAGCAGCCTCCGGAGACAGAACTATGGCTACACCTTC
CASSLRRQNYGYTF
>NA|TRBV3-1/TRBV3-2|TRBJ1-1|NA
TGTGCCAGCGGTACAGGGACAACTGAAGCTTTCTTT
CASGTGTTEAFF
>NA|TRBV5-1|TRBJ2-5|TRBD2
TGCGCCAGCAGCCACCCCCCGAGGGGGCGGGGGGGCCGAGGAGAGACCCAGTACTTC
CASSHPPRGRGGRGETQYF
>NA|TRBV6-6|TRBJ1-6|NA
TGTGCCAGCAGTTATGGACAAACTAATTCACCCCTCCACTTT
CASSYGQTNSPLHF
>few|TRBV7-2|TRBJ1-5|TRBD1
TGTGCCAGCAGCTTAGCGACAGGGATATATCAGCCCCAGCATTTT
CASSLATGIYQPQHF
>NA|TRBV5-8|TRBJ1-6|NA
TGTGCCAGCAGCTTGGGCAACAGGGACTCACCCCTCCACTTT
CASSLGNRDSPLHF
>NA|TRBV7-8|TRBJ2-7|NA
TGTGCCAGCAGCTTAGCGACAACCCTGAGCGAGCAGTACTTC
CASSLATTLSEQYF
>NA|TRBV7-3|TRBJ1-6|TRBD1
TGTGCCAGCAGCTTACAAGGGGGCGGCTCACCCCTCCACTTT
CASSLQGGGSPLHF
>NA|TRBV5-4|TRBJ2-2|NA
TGTGCCAGCAGCTTGGGGGGGCCGGGCACCGGGGAGCTGTTTTTT
CASSLGGPGTGELFF
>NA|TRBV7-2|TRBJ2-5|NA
TGTGCCAGCAGCTTAGCGGGACTGGTTGGGGAGACCCAGTACTTC
CASSLAGLVGETQYF
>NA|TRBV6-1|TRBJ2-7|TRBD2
TGTGCCAGCAGTGAAGTCGCTTGGGGGGGCTACGAGCAGTACTTC
CASSEVAWGGYEQYF
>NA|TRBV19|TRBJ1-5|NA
TGTGCCAGTAGTGTGGGCAGGGATGGTCAGCCCCAGCATTTT
CASSVGRDGQPQHF
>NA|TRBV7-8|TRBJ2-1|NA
TGTGCCAGCAGCTTATTGGGGGCGAGCTCCTACAATGAGCAGTTCTTC
CASSLLGASSYNEQFF
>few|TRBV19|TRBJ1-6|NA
TGTGCCAGTCAAGAGGTGGAGTCACCCCTCCACTTT
CASQEVESPLHF
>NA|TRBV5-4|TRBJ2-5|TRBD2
TGTGCCAGCAGCTTATTCACTAGCGGGGGGGCGGAGACCCAGTACTTC
CASSLFTSGGAETQYF
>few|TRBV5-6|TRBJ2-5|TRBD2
TGTGCCAGCAGCTTAGCGGGGGGGCGGGAGACCCAGTACTTC
CASSLAGGRETQYF
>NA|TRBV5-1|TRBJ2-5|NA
TGCGCCAGCAGCTATCTACAGGGACGGGAGACCCAGTACTTC
CASSYLQGRETQYF
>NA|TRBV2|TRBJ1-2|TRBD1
TGTGCCAGCGAGAGGGACAGCCTCTATGGCTACACCTTC
CASERDSLYGYTF
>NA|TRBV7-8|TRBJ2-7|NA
TGTGCCAGCAGCCCTAGTGTGCGCGAGCAGTACTTC
CASSPSVREQYF
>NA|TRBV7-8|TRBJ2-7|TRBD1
TGTGCCAGCAGCTTGGACAGGGACCCCGAAAGCTCCTACGAGCAGTACTTC
CASSLDRDPESSYEQYF
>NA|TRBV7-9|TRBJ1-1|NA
TGTGCCAGCAGTGATGACCAGGTGTTGATGAACACTGAAGCTTTCTTT
CASSDDQVLMNTEAFF
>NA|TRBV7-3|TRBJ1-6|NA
TGTGCCAGCAGCTCGAACGGCAGGCTTAATTCACCCCTCCACTTT
CASSSNGRLNSPLHF
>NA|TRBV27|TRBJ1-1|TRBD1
TGTGCCAGCAGTTTCCGACAGGGATCTCGCACTGAAGCTTTCTTT
CASSFRQGSRTEAFF
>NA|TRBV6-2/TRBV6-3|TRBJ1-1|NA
TGTGCCAGCAGTCCCCGTGAGGGTTTGAACACTGAAGCTTTCTTT
CASSPREGLNTEAFF
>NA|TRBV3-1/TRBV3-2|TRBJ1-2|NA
TGTGCCAGCAGCCAGAGGGGGGGGACGGGCTACACCTTC
CASSQRGGTGYTF